This T cell receptor (beta chain) stems from a study of PD-L1 blockade in urothelial cancer. Across the study: Bladder-origin urothelial cancer in males described about 90% of the 29 patients. Study-level points and caveats: By 3 weeks, tumor-associated blood clones had expanded more in durable-benefit patients.

Germline V CDR1 and CDR2: MNHEY, SVGAGI. This CDR3 comprises 14 residues. V dropped 9 bases and J dropped 9; count of bases not matched to a gene: 11. Notes on this clone: No antigen is known for it.

Time point described: pretreatment peripheral blood. Between 1 and 8 samples per patient were obtained, pretreatment and on-treatment. PCRs were each spiked with synthetic TCR analog templates. Generated by immunoSEQ multiplex PCR, the TCRdb table keeps only in-frame clones and is missing some. Here the sample spans some 120,000 clones, 65% to 85% being singletons. The clonotype was recovered from a man aged 45-65 years with urothelial cancer. Sequencing used PBMCs, obtained around atezolizumab (anti-PD-L1) treatment. V is TRBV6-5 and J is TRBJ1-6; TRBD1 matches at 7 bases. CDR3 coding DNA: TGTGCCAGTACTAAGACAGGGTCAGGTTCACCCCTCCACTTT. As protein: CASTKTGSGSPLHF.